These T cell receptor beta chains were read from a single sample in a study of tumor-infiltrating lymphocytes in oesophageal squamous cell carcinoma. TCRdb ran MiXCR on the PCR reads and lists one entry per CDR3 protein. Found here are approximately 11,000 distinct CDR3 sequences, roughly 50% of them singletons; the top ten hold 24%. Specimen: esophageal tumor tissue. These receptors were obtained from a male donor with esophageal squamous cell carcinoma. Each CDR3 is given with its conserved first and last residue.

V	J	CDR3
TRBV7-2	TRBJ2-3	CASSLVAGLASTDTQYF
TRBV28	TRBJ2-5	CASSPTSGTQTQYF
TRBV20-1	TRBJ2-5	CSARGNPRTVTQETQYF
TRBV6-6	TRBJ2-3	CASSYWTSGATDTQYF
TRBV7-3	TRBJ2-3	CASSLIAREGTQYF
TRBV11-2	-	CASSLGGTRAYEQYF
TRBV6-1	TRBJ1-2	CASSEGQRDGRRGYTF
TRBV5-1	TRBJ1-4	CASSLGPGLEKLFF
TRBV28	TRBJ2-3	CASSSTSGREADTQYF
TRBV6-1	TRBJ2-3	CASSTTGRRLATQYF
TRBV5-3	TRBJ1-1	CASSGDKRAFF
TRBV6-2/TRBV6-3	TRBJ1-1	CASSYGQYTEAFF
TRBV9	TRBJ2-5	CASSVDWLGLQETQYF
TRBV11-3	TRBJ1-4	CASSPRTGGPANEKLFF
TRBV6-1	TRBJ2-3	CASSERSGRTKFF
TRBV28	TRBJ2-1	CASSLTSFEQFF
TRBV7-2	-	CASSIIRTGSSYEQYF
TRBV11-2	TRBJ1-1	CASSFVGNTEAFF
TRBV28	TRBJ2-7	CASRRPGGNYEQYF
TRBV12-3/TRBV12-4	TRBJ2-1	CASSSLIAGAGYEQFF
TRBV7-3	TRBJ2-3	CASSLESGVGHATDTQYF
TRBV9	TRBJ2-1	CASSVVSLAVSYNEQFF
TRBV11-1	TRBJ2-2	CASSRLVGAGELFF
TRBV5-4	TRBJ2-5	CASSLELGGRETQYF
TRBV7-6	-	CASSHGAFGEQYF
TRBV7-8	TRBJ1-2	CASSLGRTGTLAPYGYTF